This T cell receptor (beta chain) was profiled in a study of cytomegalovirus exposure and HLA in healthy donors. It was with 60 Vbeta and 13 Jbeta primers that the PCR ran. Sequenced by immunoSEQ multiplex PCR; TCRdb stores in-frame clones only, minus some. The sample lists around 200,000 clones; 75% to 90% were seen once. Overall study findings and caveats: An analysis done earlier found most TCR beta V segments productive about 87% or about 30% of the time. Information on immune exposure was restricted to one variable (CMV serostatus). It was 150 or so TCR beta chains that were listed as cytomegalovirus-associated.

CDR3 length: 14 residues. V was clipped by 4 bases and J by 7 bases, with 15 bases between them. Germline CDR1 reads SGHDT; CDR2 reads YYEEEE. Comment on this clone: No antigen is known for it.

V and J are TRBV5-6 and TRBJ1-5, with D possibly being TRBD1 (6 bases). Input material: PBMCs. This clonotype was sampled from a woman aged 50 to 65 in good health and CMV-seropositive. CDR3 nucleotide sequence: TGTGCCAGCAGCCAGGGGCTTGGGGGACAGCCCCAGCATTTT. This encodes CASSQGLGGQPQHF.